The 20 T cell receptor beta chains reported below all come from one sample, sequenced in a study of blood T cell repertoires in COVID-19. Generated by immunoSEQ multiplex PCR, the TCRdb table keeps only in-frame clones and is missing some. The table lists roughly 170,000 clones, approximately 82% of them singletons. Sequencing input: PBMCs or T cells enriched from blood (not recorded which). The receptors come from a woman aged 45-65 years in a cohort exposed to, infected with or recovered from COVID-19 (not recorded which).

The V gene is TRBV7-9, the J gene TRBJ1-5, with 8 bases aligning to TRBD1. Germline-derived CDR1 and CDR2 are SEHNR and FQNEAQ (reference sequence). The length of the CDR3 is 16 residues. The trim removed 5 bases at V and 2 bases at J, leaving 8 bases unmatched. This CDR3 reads CASSDAQGEGNQPQHF. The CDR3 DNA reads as TGTGCCAGCAGCGACGCACAGGGGGAGGGCAATCAGCCCCAGCATTTT.

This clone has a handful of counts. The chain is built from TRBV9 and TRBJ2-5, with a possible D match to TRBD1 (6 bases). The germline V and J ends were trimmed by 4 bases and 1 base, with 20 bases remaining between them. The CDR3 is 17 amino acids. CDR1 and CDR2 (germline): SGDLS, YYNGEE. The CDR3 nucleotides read TGTGCCAGCAGCCGAACGACAGGCCGCCGAATCCAAGAGACCCAGTACTTC. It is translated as CASSRTTGRRIQETQYF.

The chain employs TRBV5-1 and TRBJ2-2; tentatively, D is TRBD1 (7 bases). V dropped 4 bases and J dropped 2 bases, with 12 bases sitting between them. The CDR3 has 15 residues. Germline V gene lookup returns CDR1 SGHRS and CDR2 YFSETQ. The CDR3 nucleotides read TGCGCCAGCAGCGGAGGGGACAGAAACACCGGGGAGCTGTTTTTT. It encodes CASSGGDRNTGELFF.

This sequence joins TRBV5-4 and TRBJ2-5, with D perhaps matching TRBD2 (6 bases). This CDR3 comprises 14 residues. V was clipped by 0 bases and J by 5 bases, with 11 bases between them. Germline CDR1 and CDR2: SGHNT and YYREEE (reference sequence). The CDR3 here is CASSLVGGRETQYF. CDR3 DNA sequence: TGTGCCAGCAGCTTGGTTGGGGGGAGGGAGACCCAGTACTTC.

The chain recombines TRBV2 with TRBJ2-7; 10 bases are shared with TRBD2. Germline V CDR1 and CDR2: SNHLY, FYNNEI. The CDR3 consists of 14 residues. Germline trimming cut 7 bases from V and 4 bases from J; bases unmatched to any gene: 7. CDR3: CASKNQREGYEQYF. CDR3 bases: TGTGCCAGCAAGAACCAGCGGGAGGGATACGAGCAGTACTTC.

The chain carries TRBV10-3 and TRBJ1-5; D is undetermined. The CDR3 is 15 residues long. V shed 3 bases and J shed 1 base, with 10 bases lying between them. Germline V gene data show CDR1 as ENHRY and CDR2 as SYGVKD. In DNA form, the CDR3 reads TGTGCCATCAGTGATTCGGGATCCAGCAATCAGCCCCAGCATTTT. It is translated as CAISDSGSSNQPQHF.

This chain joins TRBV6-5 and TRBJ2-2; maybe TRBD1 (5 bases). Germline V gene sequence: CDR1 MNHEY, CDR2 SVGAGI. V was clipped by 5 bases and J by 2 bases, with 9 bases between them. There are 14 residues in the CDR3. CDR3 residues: CASSHDSNTGELFF. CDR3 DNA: TGTGCCAGCAGTCACGACAGTAACACCGGGGAGCTGTTTTTT.

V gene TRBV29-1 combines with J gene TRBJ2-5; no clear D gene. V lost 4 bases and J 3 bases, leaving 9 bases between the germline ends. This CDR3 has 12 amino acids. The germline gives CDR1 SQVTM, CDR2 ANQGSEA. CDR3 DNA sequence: TGCAGCGTTGCCCCACGGGAAGAGACCCAGTACTTC. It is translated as CSVAPREETQYF.

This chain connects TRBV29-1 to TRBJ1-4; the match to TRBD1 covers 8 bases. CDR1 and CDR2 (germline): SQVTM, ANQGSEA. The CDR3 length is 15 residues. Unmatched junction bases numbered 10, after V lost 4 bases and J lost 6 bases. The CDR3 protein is CSVGRGQGAHEKLFF. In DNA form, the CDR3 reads TGCAGCGTTGGAAGGGGCCAGGGGGCGCATGAAAAACTGTTTTTT.

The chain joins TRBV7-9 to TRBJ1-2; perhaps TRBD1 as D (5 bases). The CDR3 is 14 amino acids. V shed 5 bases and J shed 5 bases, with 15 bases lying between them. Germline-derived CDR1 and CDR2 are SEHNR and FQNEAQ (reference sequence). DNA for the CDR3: TGTGCCAGCAGCCCGTCGGGGGGTGGGTATGGCTACACCTTC. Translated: CASSPSGGGYGYTF.

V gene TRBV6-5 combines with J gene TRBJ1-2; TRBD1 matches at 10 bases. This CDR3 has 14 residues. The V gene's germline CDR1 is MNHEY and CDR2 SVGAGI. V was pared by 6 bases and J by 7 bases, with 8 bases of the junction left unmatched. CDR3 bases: TGTGCCAGCAGACCGACAGGGGGCGTTCGTGGCTACACCTTC. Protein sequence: CASRPTGGVRGYTF.

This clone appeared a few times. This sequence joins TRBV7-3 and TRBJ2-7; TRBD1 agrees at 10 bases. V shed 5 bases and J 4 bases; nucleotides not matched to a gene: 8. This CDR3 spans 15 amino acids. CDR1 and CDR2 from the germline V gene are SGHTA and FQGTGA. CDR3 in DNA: TGTGCCAGCAGCATGAATGGGGGACAGGGGTACGAGCAGTACTTC. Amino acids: CASSMNGGQGYEQYF.

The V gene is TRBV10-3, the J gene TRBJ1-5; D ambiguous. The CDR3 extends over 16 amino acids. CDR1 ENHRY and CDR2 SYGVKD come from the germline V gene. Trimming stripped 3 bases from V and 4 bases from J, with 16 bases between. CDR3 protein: CAISDVTANSNQPQHF. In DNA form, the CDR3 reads TGTGCCATCAGTGATGTTACCGCTAACTCGAATCAGCCCCAGCATTTT.

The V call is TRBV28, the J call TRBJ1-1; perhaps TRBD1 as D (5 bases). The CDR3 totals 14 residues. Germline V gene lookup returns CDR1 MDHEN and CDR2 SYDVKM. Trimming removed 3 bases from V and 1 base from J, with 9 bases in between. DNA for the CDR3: TGTGCCAGCAGTTTCACCCAGGGGAACACTGAAGCTTTCTTT. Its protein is CASSFTQGNTEAFF.

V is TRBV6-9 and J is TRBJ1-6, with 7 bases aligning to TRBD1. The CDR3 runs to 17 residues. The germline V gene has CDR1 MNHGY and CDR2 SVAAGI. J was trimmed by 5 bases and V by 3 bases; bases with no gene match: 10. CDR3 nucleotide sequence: TGTGCCAGCAGTTACGACAGGGCGCTTCGTAATAATTCACCCCTCCACTTT. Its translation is CASSYDRALRNNSPLHF.

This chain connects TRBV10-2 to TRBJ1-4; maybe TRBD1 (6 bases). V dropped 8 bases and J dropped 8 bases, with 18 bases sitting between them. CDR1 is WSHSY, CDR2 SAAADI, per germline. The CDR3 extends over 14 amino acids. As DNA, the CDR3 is TGCGCCAGCCTTGGGACCCCTGGGGGCGAAAAACTGTTTTTT. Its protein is CASLGTPGGEKLFF.

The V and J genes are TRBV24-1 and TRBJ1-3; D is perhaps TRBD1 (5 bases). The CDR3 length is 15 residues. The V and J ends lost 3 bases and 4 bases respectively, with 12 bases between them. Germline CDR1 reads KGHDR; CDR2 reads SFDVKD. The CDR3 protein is CATSDGSRAGNTIYF. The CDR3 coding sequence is TGTGCCACCAGTGATGGATCCAGGGCCGGAAACACCATATATTTT.

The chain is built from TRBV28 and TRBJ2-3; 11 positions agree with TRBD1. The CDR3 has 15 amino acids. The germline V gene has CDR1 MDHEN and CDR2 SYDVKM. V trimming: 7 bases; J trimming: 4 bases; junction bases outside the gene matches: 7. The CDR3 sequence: CASKTPGQGADTQYF. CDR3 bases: TGTGCCAGCAAAACTCCGGGACAGGGGGCAGATACGCAGTATTTT.

CDR3 protein: CASSVTSGANNEQFF. The CDR3 nucleotides are TGTGCCAGCAGCGTAACTAGCGGGGCCAACAATGAGCAGTTCTTC. This chain connects TRBV9 to TRBJ2-1; 10 bases agree with TRBD2. From germline, CDR1 is SGDLS and CDR2 YYNGEE. The trim removed 1 base at V and 5 bases at J, leaving 3 bases unmatched. This CDR3 is 15 amino acids long. Using reference TRBV9 and TRBJ2-1 for the parts outside the CDR3, the full variable domain is DSGVTQTPKHLITATGQRVTLRCSPRSGDLSVYWYQQSLDQGLQFLIQYYNGEERAKGNILERFSAQQFPDLHSELNLSSLELGDSALYFCASSVTSGANNEQFFGPGTRLTVL.

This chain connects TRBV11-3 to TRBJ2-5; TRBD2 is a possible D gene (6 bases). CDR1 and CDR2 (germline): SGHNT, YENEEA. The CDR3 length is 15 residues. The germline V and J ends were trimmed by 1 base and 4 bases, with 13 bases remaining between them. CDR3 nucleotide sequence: TGTGCCAGCAGCTTAGCTGGGGAGGAAGGAGAGACCCAGTACTTC. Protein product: CASSLAGEEGETQYF.